Below, 19 T cell receptor beta chains from the same sample are listed, as sequenced in a study of vaccination and CD4 T cells after COVID-19. The antigens of these receptors remain unknown. As to treatment: roughly 11-day PBMC culture with coronavirus spike peptide pools or control peptides (ViraFEST assay). Before the COVID-19 pandemic (2011-2018), CD4+ T cells were obtained from the unexposed donor. Oncomine TCR Beta short-read sequencing was applied to DNA from cultured CD4+ T cells. TCRdb used MiXCR to reprocess the PCR reads, holding one entry per CDR3 protein. The table has around 7,800 distinct CDR3 sequences, roughly 53% seen once. Material: CD4+ T cells from blood, cultured in vitro. These receptors all stem from a human donor in good health.

The rearrangement uses TRBV6-2 or TRBV6-3 and TRBJ1-5; D possibly corresponds to TRBD1 (5 bases). CDR1 is MNHEY and CDR2 is SVGEGT in the germline V gene. CDR3 length: 15 residues. Trimming left V 2 bases short and J 7 bases short, with 15 bases between. For the CDR3, the DNA is TGTGCCAGCAGTTACGGACGGGACGTCAGGCAGCCCCAGCATTTT. This translates into CASSYGRDVRQPQHF.

In this sample, this clonotype is medium-sized. The J gene is TRBJ1-5, the V gene TRBV6-2 or TRBV6-3; the D is unclear. Germline assignment: CDR1 MNHEY and CDR2 SVGEGT. This CDR3 has 17 amino acids. Trimming pared 5 bases from V and 1 base from J, leaving 18 bases between. The CDR3 DNA sequence: TGTGCCAGCAGTGCCGATTATGGTCAGAGGAGCAATCAGCCCCAGCATTTT. Translation gives CASSADYGQRSNQPQHF.

The genes are TRBV5-1 and TRBJ2-5; 14 bases align to TRBD2. V lost 4 bases and J lost 10; bases outside the gene matches: 12. Germline lookup yields CDR1 SGHRS and CDR2 YFSETQ. The CDR3 has 16 amino acids. The CDR3 DNA reads as TGCGCCAGCAGCCTAGGACTAGCGGGGGGCGGAGATGACCAGTACTTC. Protein product: CASSLGLAGGGDDQYF. Filled out from reference TRBV5-1 and TRBJ2-5, the complete variable domain reads KAGVTQTPRYLIKTRGQQVTLSCSPISGHRSVSWYQQTPGQGLQFLFEYFSETQRNKGNFPGRFSGRQFSNSRSEMNVSTLELGDSALYLCASSLGLAGGGDDQYFGPGTRLLVL.

This clonotype was counted a few times. The chain joins TRBV7-8 to TRBJ2-7; 8 nucleotides match TRBD2. Germline CDR1 is SGHVS and CDR2 is FQNEAQ. The CDR3 consists of 15 residues. After removal of 5 bases from V and 6 bases from J, the junction contained 12 bases not matched to a gene. CDR3 DNA sequence: TGTGCCAGCAGCCCCGGGGGGGGGACTGCGGGCGAGCAGTACTTC. This sequence encodes CASSPGGGTAGEQYF.

Only a few counts were recorded for this clonotype. The chain recombines TRBV19 with TRBJ1-1; TRBD1 aligns across 7 bases. Germline CDR1 is LNHDA and CDR2 is SQIVND (reference sequence). The CDR3 runs to 14 residues. The J segment lost 1 base and the V segment lost 1 base, leaving 0 bases of the junction unmatched. DNA of the CDR3: TGTGCCAGTAGTATAGGGACAGGGAACACTGAAGCTTTCTTT. Its protein is CASSIGTGNTEAFF.

The chain carries TRBV27 and TRBJ2-2, with D possibly TRBD2 on 7 matching bases. Germline V CDR1 and CDR2: MNHEY, SMNVEV (reference sequence). The V end was cut by 2 bases, the J end by 6 bases, with 13 bases between. This CDR3 has 15 amino acids. CDR3: CASSLEGGSSGELFF. CDR3 DNA sequence: TGTGCCAGCAGTTTAGAGGGGGGGTCATCCGGGGAGCTGTTTTTT.

This clonotype has more than one count but fewer than ten. The chain uses TRBV7-2 and TRBJ1-5; tentative D call: TRBD1 (5 bases). Germline CDR1 reads SGHTA; CDR2 reads FQGNSA. The ends were cut back, 2 bases at V and 4 bases at J, with 12 bases in the middle. This CDR3 contains 15 residues. The CDR3 spells CASSLFQGGNQPQHF. The DNA of the CDR3 is TGTGCCAGCAGCTTATTTCAGGGTGGGAATCAGCCCCAGCATTTT.

This chain uses TRBV6-5 with TRBJ2-3; a weak D match, TRBD2 (6 bases). V lost 4 bases and J lost 5, with 13 bases in between. Germline values: CDR1 MNHEY, CDR2 SVGAGI. The CDR3 sequence is 14 residues long. The chain's CDR3 is CASSFGTAGDTQYF. For the CDR3, the DNA is TGTGCCAGCAGTTTCGGGACTGCCGGAGATACGCAGTATTTT.

The chain carries TRBV2 and TRBJ2-2; 13 bases are a match to TRBD2. Germline values: CDR1 SNHLY, CDR2 FYNNEI. This CDR3 comprises 16 residues. V shed 7 bases and J 6 bases; nucleotides not matched to a gene: 8. CDR3 amino acids: CASTVRLAGGPGELFF. DNA for the CDR3: TGTGCCAGCACTGTACGACTAGCGGGAGGTCCCGGGGAGCTGTTTTTT.

The V call is TRBV6-1, the J call TRBJ2-7; tentatively, D is TRBD1 (6 bases). V was clipped by 6 bases and J by 3 bases, with 18 bases between them. Looked up from germline, CDR1 is MNHNS and CDR2 is SASEGT. CDR3 length: 15 amino acids. The CDR3 here is CASSSYRDNLYEQYF. In DNA form, the CDR3 reads TGTGCCAGCAGCAGTTACCGGGACAATCTCTACGAGCAGTACTTC.

In nucleotides, the CDR3 is TGCGCCAGCAGGAGGGACGGGTACCACACAGATACGCAGTATTTT. The encoded protein is CASRRDGYHTDTQYF. The V and J genes are TRBV10-2 and TRBJ2-3; D may correspond to TRBD1 or TRBD2 (5 bases each). The CDR3 consists of 15 residues. Between the trimmed V and J ends, which lost 6 bases and 2 bases, there was a span of 15 bases. Per germline, CDR1 WSHSY and CDR2 SAAADI.

This clonotype was detected only a few times. The chain joins TRBV4-1 to TRBJ1-2; a possible D gene is TRBD1 (6 bases). This CDR3 is built from 15 residues. CDR1 MGHRA and CDR2 YSYEKL come from the germline V gene. Trimming took 1 base from V and 4 from J, leaving 13 bases between them. DNA of the CDR3: TGCGCCAGCAGCCAAGGACAGGTTGCGTCCTATGGCTACACCTTC. Protein product: CASSQGQVASYGYTF.

The CDR3 region is CAISSLAGQLADTQYF. CDR3 bases: TGTGCCATCAGCTCACTAGCGGGCCAGCTGGCAGATACGCAGTATTTT. The chain employs TRBV10-3 and TRBJ2-3; TRBD2 aligns across 9 bases. The CDR3 totals 16 residues. Losses at the gene ends were 6 bases for V and 4 bases for J; bases not matched to a gene: 11. CDR1 is ENHRY and CDR2 is SYGVKD in the germline V gene.

This clonotype ranks as large. J is TRBJ1-3 and V is TRBV6-2 or TRBV6-3; D gene ambiguous. The CDR3 runs 16 residues. The germline V gene encodes CDR1 MNHEY and CDR2 SVGEGT. Trimming removed 2 bases from V and 0 bases from J, with 11 bases in between. The CDR3: CASSYKGPLSGNTIYF. CDR3 in DNA: TGTGCCAGCAGTTACAAAGGGCCACTCTCTGGAAACACCATATATTTT.

This clonotype appeared a few times. The CDR3 DNA sequence: TGTGCCAGCAGCTTGACAGGGGGGCAAGAGACCCAGTACTTC. Residues: CASSLTGGQETQYF. The chain uses TRBV11-2 and TRBJ2-5, with TRBD1 identical over 9 bases. The V and J ends lost 3 bases and 2 bases, in that order; junction bases with no gene match: 1. The CDR3 is made up of 14 amino acids. Per germline, CDR1 SGHAT and CDR2 FQNNGV.

This clonotype was seen only once. V and J are TRBV20-1 and TRBJ2-3; D is ambiguous. V was cut by 1 base and J by 0 bases, with 2 bases left in between. CDR1 is DFQATT and CDR2 is SNEGSKA in the germline V gene (reference sequence). CDR3 length equals 12 residues. The CDR3 DNA reads as TGCAGTGCTAGAGGTAGCACAGATACGCAGTATTTT. Its protein is CSARGSTDTQYF.

V gene TRBV6-5 combines with J gene TRBJ2-6; 10 positions match TRBD1. The J segment lost 1 base and the V segment lost 2 bases, leaving 5 bases of the junction unmatched. This CDR3 contains 18 residues. CDR1 MNHEY and CDR2 SVGAGI come from the germline V gene. The CDR3 here is CASSYGGQGPSGANVLTF. The CDR3 nucleotides read TGTGCCAGCAGTTACGGGGGACAGGGGCCATCTGGGGCCAACGTCCTGACTTTC.

This chain joins TRBV28 and TRBJ2-2, with TRBD2 matching 12 bases. The CDR3 extends over 17 amino acids. Germline loops: CDR1 MDHEN, CDR2 SYDVKM. Trimming took 3 bases from V and 6 from J; bases not matched to a gene: 8. DNA of the CDR3: TGTGCCAGCAGTTTTTGGAAACTAGCGGGGGGTCCCGGGGAGCTGTTTTTT. Protein sequence: CASSFWKLAGGPGELFF.

The V gene is TRBV2, the J gene TRBJ2-5, with 8 nucleotides matching TRBD1. V lost 6 bases and J lost 5; bases outside the gene matches: 14. The CDR3 has 16 residues. Germline CDR1 and CDR2: SNHLY and FYNNEI. This CDR3 is CASSPIPPTGGETQYF. CDR3 sequence (DNA): TGTGCCAGCAGCCCAATCCCGCCAACAGGGGGTGAGACCCAGTACTTC.